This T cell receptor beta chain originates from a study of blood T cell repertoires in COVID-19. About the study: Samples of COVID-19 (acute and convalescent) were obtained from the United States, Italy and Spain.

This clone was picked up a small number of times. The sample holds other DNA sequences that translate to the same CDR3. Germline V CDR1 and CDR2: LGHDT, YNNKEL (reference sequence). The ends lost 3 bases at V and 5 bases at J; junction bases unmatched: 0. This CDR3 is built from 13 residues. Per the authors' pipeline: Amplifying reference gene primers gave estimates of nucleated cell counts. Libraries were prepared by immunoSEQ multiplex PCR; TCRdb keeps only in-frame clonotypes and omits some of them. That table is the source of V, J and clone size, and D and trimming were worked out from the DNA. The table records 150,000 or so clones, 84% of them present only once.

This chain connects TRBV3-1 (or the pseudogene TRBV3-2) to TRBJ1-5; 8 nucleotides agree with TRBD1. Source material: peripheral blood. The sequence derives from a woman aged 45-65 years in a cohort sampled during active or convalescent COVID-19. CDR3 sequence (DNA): TGTGCCAGCAGCCAGGACAGGGATCAGCCCCAGCATTTT. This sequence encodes CASSQDRDQPQHF.